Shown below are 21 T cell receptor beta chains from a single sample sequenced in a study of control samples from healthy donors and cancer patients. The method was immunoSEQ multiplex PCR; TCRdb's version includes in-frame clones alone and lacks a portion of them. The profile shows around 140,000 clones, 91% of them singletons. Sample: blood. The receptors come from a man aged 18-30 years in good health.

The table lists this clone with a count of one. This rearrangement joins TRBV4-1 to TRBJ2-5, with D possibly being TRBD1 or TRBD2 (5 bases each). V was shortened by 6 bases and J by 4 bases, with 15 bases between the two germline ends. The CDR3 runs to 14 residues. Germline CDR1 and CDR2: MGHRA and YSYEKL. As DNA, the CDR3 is TGCGCCAGCAGGCCCCGGGACGGACTAGAGACCCAGTACTTC. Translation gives CASRPRDGLETQYF.

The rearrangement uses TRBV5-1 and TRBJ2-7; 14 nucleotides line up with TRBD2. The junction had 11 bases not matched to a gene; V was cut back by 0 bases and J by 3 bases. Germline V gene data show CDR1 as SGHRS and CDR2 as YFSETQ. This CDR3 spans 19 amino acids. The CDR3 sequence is CASSLGLAGGPQNDYEQYF. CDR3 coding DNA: TGCGCCAGCAGCTTGGGACTAGCGGGGGGGCCCCAGAACGACTACGAGCAGTACTTC.

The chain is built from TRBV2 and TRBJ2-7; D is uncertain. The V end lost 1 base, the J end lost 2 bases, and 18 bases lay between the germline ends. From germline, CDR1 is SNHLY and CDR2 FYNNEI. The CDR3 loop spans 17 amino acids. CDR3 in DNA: TGTGCCAGCAGTGAAGGGTATAGGACCGTGAACACCTACGAGCAGTACTTC. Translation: CASSEGYRTVNTYEQYF.

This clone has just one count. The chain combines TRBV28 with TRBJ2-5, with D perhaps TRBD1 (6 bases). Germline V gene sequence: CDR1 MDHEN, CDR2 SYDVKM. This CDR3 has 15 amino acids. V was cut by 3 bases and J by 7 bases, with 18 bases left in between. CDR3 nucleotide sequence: TGTGCCAGCAGTTTCCCAGGGGTCCCGCGGAGGACCCAGTACTTC. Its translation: CASSFPGVPRRTQYF.

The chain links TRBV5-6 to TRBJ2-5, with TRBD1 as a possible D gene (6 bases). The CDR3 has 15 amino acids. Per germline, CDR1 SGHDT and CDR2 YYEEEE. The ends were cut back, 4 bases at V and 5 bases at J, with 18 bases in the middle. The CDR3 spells CASSMVPGQRETQYF. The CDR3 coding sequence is TGTGCCAGCAGCATGGTACCGGGACAAAGGGAGACCCAGTACTTC.

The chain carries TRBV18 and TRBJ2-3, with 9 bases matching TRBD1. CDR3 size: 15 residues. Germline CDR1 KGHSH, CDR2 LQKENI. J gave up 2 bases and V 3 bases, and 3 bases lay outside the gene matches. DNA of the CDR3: TGTGCCAGCTCACCCCGGGACAGGGACACAGATACGCAGTATTTT. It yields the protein CASSPRDRDTDTQYF. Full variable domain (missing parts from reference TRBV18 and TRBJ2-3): NAGVMQNPRHLVRRRGQEARLRCSPMKGHSHVYWYRQLPEEGLKFMVYLQKENIIDESGMPKERFSAEFPKEGPSILRIQQVVRGDSAAYFCASSPRDRDTDTQYFGPGTRLTVL.

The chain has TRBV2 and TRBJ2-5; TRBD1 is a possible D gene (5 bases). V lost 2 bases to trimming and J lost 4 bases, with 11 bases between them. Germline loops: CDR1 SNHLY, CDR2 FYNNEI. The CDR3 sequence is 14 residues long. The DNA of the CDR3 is TGTGCCAGCAGTGAACAGGGTAGGGGAGAGACCCAGTACTTC. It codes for CASSEQGRGETQYF.

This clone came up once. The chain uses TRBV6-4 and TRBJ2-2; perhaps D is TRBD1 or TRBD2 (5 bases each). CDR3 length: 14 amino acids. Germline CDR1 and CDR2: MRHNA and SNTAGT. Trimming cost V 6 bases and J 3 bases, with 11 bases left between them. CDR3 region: CASSSGPHTGELFF. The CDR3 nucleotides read TGTGCCAGCAGCTCGGGACCGCACACCGGGGAGCTGTTTTTT.

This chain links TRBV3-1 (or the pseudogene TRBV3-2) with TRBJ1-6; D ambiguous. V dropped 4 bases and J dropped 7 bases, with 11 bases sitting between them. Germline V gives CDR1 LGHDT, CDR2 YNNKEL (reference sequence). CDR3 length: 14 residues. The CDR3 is CASSLQISNSPLHF. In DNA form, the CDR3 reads TGTGCCAGCAGCCTCCAGATCTCCAATTCACCCCTCCACTTT.

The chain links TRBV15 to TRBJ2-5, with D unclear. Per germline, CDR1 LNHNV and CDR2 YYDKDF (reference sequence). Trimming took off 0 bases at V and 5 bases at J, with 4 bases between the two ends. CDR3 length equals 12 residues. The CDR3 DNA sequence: TGTGCCACCAGCAGAGAAACTGAGACCCAGTACTTC. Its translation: CATSRETETQYF.

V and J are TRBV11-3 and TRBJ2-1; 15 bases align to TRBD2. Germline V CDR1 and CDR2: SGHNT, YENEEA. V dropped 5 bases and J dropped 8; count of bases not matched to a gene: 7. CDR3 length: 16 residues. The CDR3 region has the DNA TGTGCCAGCAGCCTAGGATGGACTAGCGGGGGGGATGAGCAGTTCTTC. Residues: CASSLGWTSGGDEQFF.

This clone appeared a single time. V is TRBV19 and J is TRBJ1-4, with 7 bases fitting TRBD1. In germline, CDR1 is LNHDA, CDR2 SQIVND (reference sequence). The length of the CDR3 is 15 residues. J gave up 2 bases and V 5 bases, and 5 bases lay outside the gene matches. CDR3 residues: CASSPTGATNEKLFF. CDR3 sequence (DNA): TGTGCCAGTAGTCCAACAGGGGCTACTAATGAAAAACTGTTTTTT.

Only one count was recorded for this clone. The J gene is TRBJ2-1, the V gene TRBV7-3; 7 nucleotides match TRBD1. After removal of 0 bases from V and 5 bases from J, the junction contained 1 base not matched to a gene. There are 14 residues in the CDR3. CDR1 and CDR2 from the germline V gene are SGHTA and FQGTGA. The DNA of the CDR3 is TGTGCCAGCAGCTTAACAGGGGGCCACAATGAGCAGTTCTTC. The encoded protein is CASSLTGGHNEQFF.

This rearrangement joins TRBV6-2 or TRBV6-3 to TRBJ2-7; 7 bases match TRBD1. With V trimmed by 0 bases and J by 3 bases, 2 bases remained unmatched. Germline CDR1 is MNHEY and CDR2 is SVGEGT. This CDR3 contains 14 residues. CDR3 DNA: TGTGCCAGCAGTTACTCAGGGGGCATCTACGAGCAGTACTTC. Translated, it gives CASSYSGGIYEQYF.

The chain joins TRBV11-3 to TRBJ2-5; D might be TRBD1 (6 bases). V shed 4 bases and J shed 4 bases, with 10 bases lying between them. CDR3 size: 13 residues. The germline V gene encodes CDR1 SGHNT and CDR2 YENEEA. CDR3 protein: CASSWGRGETQYF. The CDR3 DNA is TGTGCCAGCAGCTGGGGGCGAGGAGAGACCCAGTACTTC. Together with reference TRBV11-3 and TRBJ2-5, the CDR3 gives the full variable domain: EAGVVQSPRYKIIEKKQPVAFWCNPISGHNTLYWYLQNLGQGPELLIRYENEEAVDDSQLPKDRFSAERLKGVDSTLKIQPAELGDSAVYLCASSWGRGETQYFGPGTRLLVL.

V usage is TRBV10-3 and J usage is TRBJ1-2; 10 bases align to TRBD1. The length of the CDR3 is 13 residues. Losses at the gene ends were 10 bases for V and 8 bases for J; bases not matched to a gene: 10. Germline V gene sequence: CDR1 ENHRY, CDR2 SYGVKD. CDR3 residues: CASGQGGLFGYTF. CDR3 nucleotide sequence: TGTGCCAGCGGACAGGGGGGCCTTTTCGGCTACACCTTC.

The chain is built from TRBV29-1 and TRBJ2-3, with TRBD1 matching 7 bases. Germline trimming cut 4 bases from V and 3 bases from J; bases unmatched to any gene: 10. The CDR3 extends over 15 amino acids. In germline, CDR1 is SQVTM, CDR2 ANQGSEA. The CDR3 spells CSVGTGQRRTDTQYF. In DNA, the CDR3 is TGCAGCGTTGGCACGGGACAGCGGAGAACAGATACGCAGTATTTT.

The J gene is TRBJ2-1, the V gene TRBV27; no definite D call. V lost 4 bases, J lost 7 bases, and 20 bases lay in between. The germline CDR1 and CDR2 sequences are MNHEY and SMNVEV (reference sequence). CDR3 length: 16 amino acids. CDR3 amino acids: CASSSPKIPGWNEQFF. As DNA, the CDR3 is TGTGCCAGCAGTTCCCCTAAAATTCCGGGCTGGAATGAGCAGTTCTTC.

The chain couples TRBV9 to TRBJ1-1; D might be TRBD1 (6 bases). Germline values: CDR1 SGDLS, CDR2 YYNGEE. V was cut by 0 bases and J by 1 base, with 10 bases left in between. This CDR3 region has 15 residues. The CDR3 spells CASSVAGGQNTEAFF. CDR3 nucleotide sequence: TGTGCCAGCAGCGTAGCGGGGGGACAGAACACTGAAGCTTTCTTT.

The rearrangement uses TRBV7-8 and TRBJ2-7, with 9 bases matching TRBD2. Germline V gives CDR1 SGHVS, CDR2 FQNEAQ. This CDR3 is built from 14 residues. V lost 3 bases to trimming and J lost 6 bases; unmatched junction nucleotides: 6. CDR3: CASSLDSGGGEQYF. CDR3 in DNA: TGTGCCAGCAGCTTGGATAGCGGGGGTGGCGAGCAGTACTTC.

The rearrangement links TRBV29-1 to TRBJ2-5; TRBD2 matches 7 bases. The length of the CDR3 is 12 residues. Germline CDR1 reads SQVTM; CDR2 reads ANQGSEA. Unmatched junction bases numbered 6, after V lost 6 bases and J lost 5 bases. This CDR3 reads CSVREDRETQYF. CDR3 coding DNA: TGCAGCGTCCGGGAGGACCGGGAGACCCAGTACTTC. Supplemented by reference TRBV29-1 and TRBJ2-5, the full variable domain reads SAVISQKPSRDICQRGTSLTIQCQVDSQVTMMFWYRQQPGQSLTLIATANQGSEATYESGFVIDKFPISRPNLTFSTLTVSNMSPEDSSIYLCSVREDRETQYFGPGTRLLVL.